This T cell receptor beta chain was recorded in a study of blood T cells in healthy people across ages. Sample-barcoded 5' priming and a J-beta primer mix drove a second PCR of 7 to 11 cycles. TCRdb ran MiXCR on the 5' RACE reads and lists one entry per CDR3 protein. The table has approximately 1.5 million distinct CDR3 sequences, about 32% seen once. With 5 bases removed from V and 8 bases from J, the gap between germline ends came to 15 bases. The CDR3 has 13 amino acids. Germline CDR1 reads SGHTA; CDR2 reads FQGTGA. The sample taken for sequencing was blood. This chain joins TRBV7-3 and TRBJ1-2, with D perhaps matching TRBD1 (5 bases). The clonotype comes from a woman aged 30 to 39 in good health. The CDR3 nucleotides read TGTGCCAGCAGCCCCGGGGGTACGGGGGGCTACACCTTC. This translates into CASSPGGTGGYTF.